This T cell receptor (beta chain) is drawn from a study of blood T cell repertoires in COVID-19. Overall study: PBMCs, B-cell-depleted T cells, or T cells provided the cDNA or gDNA that made up the material.

Here immunoSEQ multiplex PCR was the method, and the copy in TCRdb shows in-frame clones only, minus some. The sample shows around 190,000 clones, about 80% of them seen only once. This clone was counted between two and nine times. The CDR3 has 15 residues. This sequence was found in an older woman with COVID-19, enrolled during active disease. The chain uses TRBV21-1 and TRBJ2-1; the table gives TRBD2 as D, unverified against the DNA. TRBV21-1 is termed a pseudogene. Sequencing input: peripheral blood. CDR3 protein: CASSKTRGASNEQFF. CDR3 sequence (DNA): TGTGCCAGCAGCAAAACGCGGGGGGCCTCGAATGAGCAGTTCTTC.